This TCR beta chain was retrieved from a study of T cell clonotyping in hematopoietic cell transplantation. Study-wide points: Few recipient clonotypes overlapped donors; over 97% were de novo at given depth. Recipient TCR diversity dropped after transplant; expanded clonotypes rose from day 30 to 180. Cells were unsorted, so CD4 and CD8 contributions were not separated.

As concerns this clone: No antigen is known for it.

This CDR3 is 10 amino acids long. Trimming took 6 bases from V and 7 from J, leaving 6 bases between them. In germline, CDR1 is MNHNS, CDR2 SASEGT. Libraries were prepared by immunoSEQ multiplex PCR; TCRdb keeps only in-frame clonotypes and omits some of them. The sample lists roughly 29,000 clones, roughly nine tenths occurring once. Recipients were bled about 28 days pretransplant and at posttransplant days 30, 100, 180. This specimen was PBMCs, taken 100 days after allogeneic stem cell transplant. The source is a female patient aged 50-59 years who had an allogeneic stem cell transplant from a related donor, so the T cells may come from the graft donor. Some clones in this sample may be carry-over from other donors' samples. J is TRBJ1-2 and V is TRBV6-1; maybe TRBD1 (5 bases). CDR3 sequence reads: CASRRGGYTF. CDR3 nucleotide sequence: TGTGCCAGCAGGAGGGGTGGCTACACCTTC.